This T cell receptor (beta chain) originates from a study of T-cell memory formation after mild COVID-19. The CDR3 is 17 amino acids. Germline CDR1 and CDR2: MNHEY and SVGEGT. Trimming removed 6 bases from V and 0 bases from J; junction bases left unmatched: 8. Constant-segment primers were used for 5'RACE, and the resulting TCR alpha and TCR beta cDNA libraries carried sample barcodes and UMIs. TCRdb re-derived calls from the 5' RACE reads in MiXCR, one entry per CDR3 protein. The repertoire includes about 290,000 distinct CDR3 sequences, around 15% of them detected once, and more than 20% sits in the top ten. In its sample, this clonotype was seen a few times.

The sequenced sample consisted of PBMCs or a T cell subset sorted from them (not recorded which). This sequence joins TRBV6-2 or TRBV6-3 and TRBJ1-6, with TRBD1 identical over 7 bases. The TCR sequence derives from a man between 18 and 35 years old who had mild COVID-19 (a few samples of this study predate the infection). Cell type and time point are not known. The CDR3 sequence: CASRGRDRSSYNSPLHF. The DNA for the CDR3 is TGTGCCAGCAGGGGAAGGGACAGAAGCTCCTATAATTCACCCCTCCACTTT.